This T cell receptor (beta chain) came from a study of blood T cell repertoires in COVID-19. Study-level information: Specimens from acute and convalescent COVID-19 originated in the United States, Italy and Spain. PBMCs, B-cell-depleted T cells, or T cells provided the cDNA or gDNA that made up the material.

Original methodology: Amplifying reference gene primers gave estimates of nucleated cell counts. Clones were sequenced by immunoSEQ multiplex PCR, and TCRdb holds only the in-frame ones, with some missing. The V and J calls and clone size come from that table; D and trimming were worked out from the DNA. The sample yields under 200,000 clones, approximately 80% seen once. Sequencing was performed on peripheral blood. This TCR was recovered from a human donor in a cohort sampled during active COVID-19.

The CDR3 reads CASSPGQGFTEAFF. CDR3 in DNA: TGTGCCAGCAGTCCTGGACAGGGGTTCACTGAAGCTTTCTTT. The chain couples TRBV28 to TRBJ1-1, with TRBD1 matching over 9 bases. After removal of 5 bases from V and 4 bases from J, the junction contained 5 bases not matched to a gene. This CDR3 comprises 14 residues. The germline V gene encodes CDR1 MDHEN and CDR2 SYDVKM.